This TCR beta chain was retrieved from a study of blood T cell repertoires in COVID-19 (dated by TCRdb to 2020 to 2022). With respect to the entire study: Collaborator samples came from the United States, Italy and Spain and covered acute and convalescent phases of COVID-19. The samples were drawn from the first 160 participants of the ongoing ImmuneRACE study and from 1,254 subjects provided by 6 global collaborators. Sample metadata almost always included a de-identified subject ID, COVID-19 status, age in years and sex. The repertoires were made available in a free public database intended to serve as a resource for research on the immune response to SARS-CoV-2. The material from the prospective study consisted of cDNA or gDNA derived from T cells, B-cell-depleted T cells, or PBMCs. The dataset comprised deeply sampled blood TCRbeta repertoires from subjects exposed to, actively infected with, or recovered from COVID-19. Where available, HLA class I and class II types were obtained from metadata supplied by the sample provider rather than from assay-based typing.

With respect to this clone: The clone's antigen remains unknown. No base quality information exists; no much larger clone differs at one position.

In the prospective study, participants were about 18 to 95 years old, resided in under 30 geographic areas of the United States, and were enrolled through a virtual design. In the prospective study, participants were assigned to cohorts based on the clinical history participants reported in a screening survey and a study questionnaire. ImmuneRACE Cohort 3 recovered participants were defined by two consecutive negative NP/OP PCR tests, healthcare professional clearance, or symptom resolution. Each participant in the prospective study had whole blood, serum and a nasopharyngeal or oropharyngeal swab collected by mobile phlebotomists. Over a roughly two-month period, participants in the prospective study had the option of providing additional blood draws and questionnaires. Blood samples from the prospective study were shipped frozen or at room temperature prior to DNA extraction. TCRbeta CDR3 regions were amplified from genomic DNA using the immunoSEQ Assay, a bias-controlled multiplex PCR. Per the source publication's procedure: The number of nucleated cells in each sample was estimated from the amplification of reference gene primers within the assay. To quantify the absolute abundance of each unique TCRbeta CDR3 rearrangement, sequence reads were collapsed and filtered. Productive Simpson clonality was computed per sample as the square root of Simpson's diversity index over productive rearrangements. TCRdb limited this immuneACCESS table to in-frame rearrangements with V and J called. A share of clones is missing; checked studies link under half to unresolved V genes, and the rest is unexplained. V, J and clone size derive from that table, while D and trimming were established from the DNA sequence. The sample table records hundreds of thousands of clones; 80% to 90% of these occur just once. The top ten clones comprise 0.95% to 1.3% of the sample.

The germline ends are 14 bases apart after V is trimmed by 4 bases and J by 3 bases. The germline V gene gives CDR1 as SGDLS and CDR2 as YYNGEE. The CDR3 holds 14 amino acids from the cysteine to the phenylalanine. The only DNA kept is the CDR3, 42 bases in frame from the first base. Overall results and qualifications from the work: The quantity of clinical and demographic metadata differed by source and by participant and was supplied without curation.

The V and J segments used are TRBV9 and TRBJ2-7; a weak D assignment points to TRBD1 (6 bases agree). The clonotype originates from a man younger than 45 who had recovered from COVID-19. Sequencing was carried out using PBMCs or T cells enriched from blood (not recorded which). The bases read TGTGCCAGCAGCCCAGGGACACAAGTCTACGAGCAGTACTTC. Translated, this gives CASSPGTQVYEQYF.